This T cell receptor beta chain was obtained from a study of T cell responses to AZD1222 COVID-19 vaccine. Study-level background: Analyses pooled second doses at about 4 or about 12 weeks. Study-wide results and limits: Across spike, vaccine-associated CD4 TCRs were found, dominant at 160-218 and 743-854. Baseline testing showed seropositivity in only six or seven AZD1222 recipients. Reports indicate that nearly half of spike-specific TCRs are directed at unmutated variant regions.

Produced via immunoSEQ multiplex PCR; TCRdb's table is partial and in-frame only. The sample lists approximately 110,000 clones, 80% to 85% occurring once. The germline V gene encodes CDR1 SGHRS and CDR2 YFSETQ. The V gene end was trimmed by 3 bases and the J gene end by 1 base; junction bases not matched to a gene: 6. The CDR3 has 17 amino acids. Notes on this clone: The antigen is unknown.

The J gene is TRBJ2-2, the V gene TRBV5-1; 10 bases align to TRBD1. The receptor's source is an adult in good health. The starting material was peripheral blood, obtained on day 0 of AZD1222 vaccination. The chain's CDR3 is CASSSGQGLGNTGELFF. In nucleotides, the CDR3 is TGCGCCAGCAGCTCGGGACAGGGGCTCGGGAACACCGGGGAGCTGTTTTTT.